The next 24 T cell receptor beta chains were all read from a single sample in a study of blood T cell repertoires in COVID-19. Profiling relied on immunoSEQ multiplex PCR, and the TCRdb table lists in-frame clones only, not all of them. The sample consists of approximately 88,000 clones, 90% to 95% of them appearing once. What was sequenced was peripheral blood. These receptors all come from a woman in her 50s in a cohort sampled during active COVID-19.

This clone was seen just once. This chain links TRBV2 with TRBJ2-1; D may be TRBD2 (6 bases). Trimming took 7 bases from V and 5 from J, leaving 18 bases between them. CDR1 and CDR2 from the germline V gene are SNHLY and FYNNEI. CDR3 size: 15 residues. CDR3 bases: TGTGCCAGCAAATGGGGAGCGGGCTTAAACAATGAGCAGTTCTTC. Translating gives CASKWGAGLNNEQFF.

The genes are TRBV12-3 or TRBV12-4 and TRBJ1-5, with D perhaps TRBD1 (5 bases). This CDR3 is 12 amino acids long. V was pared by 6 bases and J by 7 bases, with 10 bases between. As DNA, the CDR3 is TGTGCCAGCAGCGAACAGGTGCAGCCCCAGCATTTT. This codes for CASSEQVQPQHF.

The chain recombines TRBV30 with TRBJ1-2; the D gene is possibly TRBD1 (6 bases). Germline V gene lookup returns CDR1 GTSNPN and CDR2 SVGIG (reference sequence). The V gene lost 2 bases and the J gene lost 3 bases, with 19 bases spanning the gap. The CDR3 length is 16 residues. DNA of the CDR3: TGTGCCTGGAGTTCTACAGGGTATTCGGCCGACTATGGCTACACCTTC. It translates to CAWSSTGYSADYGYTF.

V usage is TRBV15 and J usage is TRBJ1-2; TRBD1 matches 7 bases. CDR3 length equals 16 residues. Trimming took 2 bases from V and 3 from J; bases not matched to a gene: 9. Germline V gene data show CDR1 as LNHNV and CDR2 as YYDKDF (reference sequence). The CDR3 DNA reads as TGTGCCACCAGCAGATACCCGGGACAGAGCCACTATGGCTACACCTTC. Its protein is CATSRYPGQSHYGYTF.

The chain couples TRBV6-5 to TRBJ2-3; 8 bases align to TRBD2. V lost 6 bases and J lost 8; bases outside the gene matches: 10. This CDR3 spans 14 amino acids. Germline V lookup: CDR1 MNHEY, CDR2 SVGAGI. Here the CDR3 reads CASRKPGGSATQYF. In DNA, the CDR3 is TGTGCCAGCAGAAAACCGGGGGGGTCCGCTACGCAGTATTTT.

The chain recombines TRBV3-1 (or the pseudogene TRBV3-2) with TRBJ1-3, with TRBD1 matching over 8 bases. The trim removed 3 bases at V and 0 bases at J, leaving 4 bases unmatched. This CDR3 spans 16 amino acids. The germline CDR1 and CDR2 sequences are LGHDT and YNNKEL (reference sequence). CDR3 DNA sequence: TGTGCCAGCAGCCATGGGACAGGAAACTCTGGAAACACCATATATTTT. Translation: CASSHGTGNSGNTIYF.

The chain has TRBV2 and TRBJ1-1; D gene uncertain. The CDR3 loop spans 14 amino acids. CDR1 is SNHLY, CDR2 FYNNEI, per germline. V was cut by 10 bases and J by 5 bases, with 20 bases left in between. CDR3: CAIRKVAPGTEAFF. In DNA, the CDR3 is TGTGCCATCCGGAAGGTGGCGCCGGGAACTGAAGCTTTCTTT.

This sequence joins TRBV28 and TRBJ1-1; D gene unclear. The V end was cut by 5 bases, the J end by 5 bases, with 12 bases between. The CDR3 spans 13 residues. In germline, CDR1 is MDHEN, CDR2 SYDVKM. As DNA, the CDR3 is TGTGCCAGCAGTACGGGGTTGTGGACTGAAGCTTTCTTT. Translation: CASSTGLWTEAFF.

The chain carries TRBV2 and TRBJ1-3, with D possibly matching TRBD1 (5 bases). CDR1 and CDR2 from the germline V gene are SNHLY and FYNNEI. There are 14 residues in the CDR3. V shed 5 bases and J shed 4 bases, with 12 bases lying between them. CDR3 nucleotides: TGTGCCAGCAGTCAGGACATTCCCGGAAACACCATATATTTT. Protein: CASSQDIPGNTIYF.

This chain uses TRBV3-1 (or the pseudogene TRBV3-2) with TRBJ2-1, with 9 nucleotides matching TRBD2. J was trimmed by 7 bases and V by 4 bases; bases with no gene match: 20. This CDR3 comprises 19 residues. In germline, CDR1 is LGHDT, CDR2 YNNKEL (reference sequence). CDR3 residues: CASSPRGGRASLSRNEQFF. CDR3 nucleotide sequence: TGTGCCAGCAGCCCCCGCGGCGGGAGGGCCTCCCTGTCGAGAAATGAGCAGTTCTTC.

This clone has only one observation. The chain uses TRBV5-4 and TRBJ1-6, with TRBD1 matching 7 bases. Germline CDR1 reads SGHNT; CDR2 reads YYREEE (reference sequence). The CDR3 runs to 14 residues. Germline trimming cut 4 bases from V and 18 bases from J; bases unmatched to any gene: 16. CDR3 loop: CASSPGTDPLIGHF. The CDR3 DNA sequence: TGTGCCAGCAGCCCCGGGACAGATCCCCTTATAGGCCACTTT.

CDR3 DNA sequence: TGTGCCAGCAGCCCCCTGACAGGGGAGAACACTGAAGCTTTCTTT. As protein: CASSPLTGENTEAFF. The chain joins TRBV6-5 to TRBJ1-1; 8 nucleotides line up with TRBD1. The V gene's germline CDR1 is MNHEY and CDR2 SVGAGI. This CDR3 contains 15 residues. J was trimmed by 1 base and V by 6 bases; bases with no gene match: 7.

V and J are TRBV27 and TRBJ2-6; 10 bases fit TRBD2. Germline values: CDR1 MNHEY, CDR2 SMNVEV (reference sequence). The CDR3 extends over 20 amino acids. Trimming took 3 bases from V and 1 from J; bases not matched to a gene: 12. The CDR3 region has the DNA TGTGCCAGCAGTTTCCGCCCACTGACTAGCGGGTTTTCTGGGGCCAACGTCCTGACTTTC. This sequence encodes CASSFRPLTSGFSGANVLTF.

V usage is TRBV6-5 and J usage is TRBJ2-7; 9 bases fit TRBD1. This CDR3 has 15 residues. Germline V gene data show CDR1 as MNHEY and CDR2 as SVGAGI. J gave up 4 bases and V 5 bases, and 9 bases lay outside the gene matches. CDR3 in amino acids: CASSTQQGAGYEQYF. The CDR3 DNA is TGTGCCAGCAGTACTCAACAGGGGGCGGGGTACGAGCAGTACTTC.

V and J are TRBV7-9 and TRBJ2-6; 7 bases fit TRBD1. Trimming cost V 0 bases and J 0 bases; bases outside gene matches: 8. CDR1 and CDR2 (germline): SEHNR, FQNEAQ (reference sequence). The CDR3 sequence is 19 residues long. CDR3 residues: CASSLARWDSSSGANVLTF. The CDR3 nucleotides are TGTGCCAGCAGCTTAGCGCGATGGGACAGCTCCTCTGGGGCCAACGTCCTGACTTTC. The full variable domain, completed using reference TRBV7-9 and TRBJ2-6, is DTGVSQNPRHKITKRGQNVTFRCDPISEHNRLYWYRQTLGQGPEFLTYFQNEAQLEKSRLLSDRFSAERPKGSFSTLEIQRTEQGDSAMYLCASSLARWDSSSGANVLTFGAGSRLTVL.

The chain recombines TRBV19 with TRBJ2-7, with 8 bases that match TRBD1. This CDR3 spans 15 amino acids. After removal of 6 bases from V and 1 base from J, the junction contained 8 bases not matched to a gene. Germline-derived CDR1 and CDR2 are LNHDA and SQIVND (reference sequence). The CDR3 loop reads CASSQTGAESYEQYF. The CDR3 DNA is TGTGCCAGTAGCCAGACAGGGGCGGAATCCTACGAGCAGTACTTC.

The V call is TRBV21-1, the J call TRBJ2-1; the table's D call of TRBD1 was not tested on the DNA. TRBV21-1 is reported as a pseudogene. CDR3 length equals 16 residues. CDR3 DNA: TGTGCCAGCAGCAAAGTAGTGGACAACGATTACAATGAGCAGTTCTTC. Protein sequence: CASSKVVDNDYNEQFF.

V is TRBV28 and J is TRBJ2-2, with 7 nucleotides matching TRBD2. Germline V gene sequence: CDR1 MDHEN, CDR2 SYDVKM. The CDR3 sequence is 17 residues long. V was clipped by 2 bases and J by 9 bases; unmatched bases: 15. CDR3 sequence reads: CASSLMAGVDLDRELFF. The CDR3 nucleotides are TGTGCCAGCAGTTTAATGGCGGGAGTAGATTTAGACCGGGAGCTGTTTTTT.

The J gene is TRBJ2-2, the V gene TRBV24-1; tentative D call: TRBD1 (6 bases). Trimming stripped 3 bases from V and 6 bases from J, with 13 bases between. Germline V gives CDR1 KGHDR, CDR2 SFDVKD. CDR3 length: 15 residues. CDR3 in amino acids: CATSDGNRVPGELFF. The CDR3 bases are TGTGCCACCAGTGATGGGAACAGGGTCCCCGGGGAGCTGTTTTTT.

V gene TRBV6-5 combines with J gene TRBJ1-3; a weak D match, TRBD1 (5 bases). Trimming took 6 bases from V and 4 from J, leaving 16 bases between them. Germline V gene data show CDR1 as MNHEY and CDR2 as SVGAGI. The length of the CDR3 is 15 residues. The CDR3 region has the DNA TGTGCCAGCAGGTTCGGACAAGAAGCGGGAAACACCATATATTTT. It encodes CASRFGQEAGNTIYF.

This CDR3 is CASSQSGGSTYNEQFF. The CDR3 bases are TGCGCCAGCAGCCAAAGTGGCGGGAGCACCTACAATGAGCAGTTCTTC. This chain links TRBV5-1 with TRBJ2-1; 7 bases align to TRBD2. There are 16 residues in the CDR3. After removal of 4 bases from V and 2 bases from J, the junction contained 9 bases not matched to a gene. Germline CDR1 is SGHRS and CDR2 is YFSETQ.

The CDR3 is CASRRTGGSNQPQHF. The CDR3, as DNA: TGTGCCAGCAGACGGACAGGGGGTAGCAATCAGCCCCAGCATTTT. The chain couples TRBV6-5 to TRBJ1-5; TRBD1 agrees at 10 bases. Germline CDR1 MNHEY, CDR2 SVGAGI. V shed 6 bases, J shed 0 bases, and the junction held 2 bases outside the gene matches. This CDR3 is built from 15 residues.

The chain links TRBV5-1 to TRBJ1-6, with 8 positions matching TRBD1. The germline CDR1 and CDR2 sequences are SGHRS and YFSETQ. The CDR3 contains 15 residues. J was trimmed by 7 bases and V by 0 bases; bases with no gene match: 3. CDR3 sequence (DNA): TGCGCCAGCAGCTTGGAGGGACAGGAAAATTCACCCCTCCACTTT. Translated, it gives CASSLEGQENSPLHF.

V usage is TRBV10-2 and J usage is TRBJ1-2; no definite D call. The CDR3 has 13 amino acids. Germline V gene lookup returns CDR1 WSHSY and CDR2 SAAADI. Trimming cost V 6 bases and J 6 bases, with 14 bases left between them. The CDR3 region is CASSPGGLNGYTF. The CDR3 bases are TGCGCCAGCAGCCCGGGAGGCTTGAATGGCTACACCTTC.